Presented here are 13 T cell receptor beta chains from one specimen sequenced in a study of cytomegalovirus exposure and HLA in healthy donors. Vbeta (60) and Jbeta (13) primers were used in the PCR. Only in-frame clones appear in the TCRdb table, and some are missing; sequencing was by immunoSEQ multiplex PCR. The sample records approximately 170,000 clones, about 80% being singletons. Sequencing was carried out using PBMCs. The receptor set was obtained from a woman between 45 and 65 years old in good health and CMV-seronegative.

The V and J genes are TRBV9 and TRBJ1-1, with a possible D match to TRBD1 (5 bases). This CDR3 spans 14 amino acids. Germline CDR1 is SGDLS and CDR2 is YYNGEE. Trimming cost V 4 bases and J 1 base, with 11 bases left between them. The CDR3 coding sequence is TGTGCCAGCAGCCGTGGGGGGACGAACACTGAAGCTTTCTTT. As protein: CASSRGGTNTEAFF.

The chain couples TRBV19 to TRBJ2-3; 8 bases fit TRBD1. Germline-derived CDR1 and CDR2 are LNHDA and SQIVND (reference sequence). The CDR3 totals 15 residues. Trimming took 3 bases from V and 1 from J; bases not matched to a gene: 3. The CDR3 reads CASSIPGGGTDTQYF. In nucleotides, the CDR3 is TGTGCCAGTAGTATCCCAGGGGGCGGCACAGATACGCAGTATTTT.

CDR3 loop: CASSTGNSYEQYF. DNA for the CDR3: TGTGCCAGCAGTACAGGGAATTCCTACGAGCAGTACTTC. The chain combines TRBV28 with TRBJ2-7, with a possible D match to TRBD1 (6 bases). In germline, CDR1 is MDHEN, CDR2 SYDVKM. V was cut by 5 bases and J by 1 base, with 9 bases left in between. The CDR3 runs to 13 residues.

The CDR3 DNA reads as TGTGCCAGCATCCCGGCAGGGAAACTTTTGAGTGGCACTGAAGCTTTCTTT. It specifies CASIPAGKLLSGTEAFF. This chain connects TRBV28 to TRBJ1-1; weak D call: TRBD1 (5 bases). The CDR3 runs to 17 residues. The V end lost 7 bases, the J end lost 4 bases, and 25 bases lay between the germline ends. Germline V CDR1 and CDR2: MDHEN, SYDVKM.

This rearrangement joins TRBV9 to TRBJ2-5; 14 nucleotides align to TRBD2. The length of the CDR3 is 15 residues. V shed 5 bases and J 5 bases; nucleotides not matched to a gene: 5. The germline V gene encodes CDR1 SGDLS and CDR2 YYNGEE. This chain's CDR3 is CASSGTSGGFETQYF. CDR3 coding DNA: TGTGCCAGCAGTGGGACTAGCGGGGGTTTCGAGACCCAGTACTTC. The full variable domain, rest sourced from reference TRBV9 and TRBJ2-5, is DSGVTQTPKHLITATGQRVTLRCSPRSGDLSVYWYQQSLDQGLQFLIQYYNGEERAKGNILERFSAQQFPDLHSELNLSSLELGDSALYFCASSGTSGGFETQYFGPGTRLLVL.

The V call is TRBV6-5, the J call TRBJ1-4, with TRBD1 identical over 7 bases. V lost 1 base to trimming and J lost 7 bases; unmatched junction nucleotides: 6. The CDR3 is 15 amino acids. Germline CDR1 is MNHEY and CDR2 is SVGAGI. The CDR3 DNA sequence: TGTGCCAGCAGTTACTTCGGCAGGGGGACTGAAAAACTGTTTTTT. Translated, it gives CASSYFGRGTEKLFF.

This chain uses TRBV19 with TRBJ1-1; 8 bases are a match to TRBD1. The CDR3 covers 12 residues. The germline V gene has CDR1 LNHDA and CDR2 SQIVND (reference sequence). Here the CDR3 reads CEGQGIYTEAFF. The CDR3 nucleotides read TGTGAAGGACAGGGTATTTACACTGAAGCTTTCTTT.

This chain links TRBV29-1 with TRBJ2-5; D is possibly TRBD2 (5 bases). Near its end, the DNA agrees better with TRBJ2-7, so the J call may be wrong. The germline gives CDR1 SQVTM, CDR2 ANQGSEA. The CDR3 is made up of 13 amino acids. CDR3 sequence (DNA): TGCAGCGTTGAAGAACGGGGTTCCTACGAGCAGTACTTC. It specifies CSVEERGSYEQYF.

V is TRBV5-5 and J is TRBJ1-1, with 7 bases identical to TRBD1. The CDR3 consists of 14 residues. CDR1 is SGHKS and CDR2 is YYEKEE in the germline V gene (reference sequence). V dropped 4 bases and J dropped 1; count of bases not matched to a gene: 4. The CDR3 bases are TGTGCCAGCAGCCGGGACAGCAAGAACACTGAAGCTTTCTTT. This gives the protein CASSRDSKNTEAFF.

J is TRBJ1-4 and V is TRBV5-6; TRBD1 agrees at 7 bases. Per the germline V gene, CDR1 is SGHDT and CDR2 is YYEEEE. V lost 5 bases to trimming and J lost 8 bases; unmatched junction nucleotides: 12. This CDR3 region has 15 residues. The CDR3 DNA follows: TGTGCCAGCAGATACCAGACAGGGCGCGGAGAAAAACTGTTTTTT. It is translated as CASRYQTGRGEKLFF.

This chain joins TRBV6-6 and TRBJ2-1, with no clear D. This CDR3 is built from 13 residues. Germline CDR1 and CDR2: MNHNY and SVGAGI (reference sequence). V gave up 4 bases and J gave up 0 bases, with 4 bases separating them. The CDR3 DNA is TGTGCCAGCAGTTTAGACTCCTACAATGAGCAGTTCTTC. Its protein is CASSLDSYNEQFF.

The genes are TRBV29-1 and TRBJ2-1; 7 nucleotides match TRBD1. J gave up 6 bases and V 4 bases, and 6 bases lay outside the gene matches. CDR1 is SQVTM and CDR2 is ANQGSEA in the germline V gene. The CDR3 has 13 amino acids. The CDR3 spells CSVVPDRVNEQFF. For the CDR3, the DNA is TGCAGCGTTGTACCCGACAGGGTCAATGAGCAGTTCTTC.

This chain links TRBV5-5 with TRBJ2-3; tentatively, D is TRBD1 (5 bases). Germline V gene lookup returns CDR1 SGHKS and CDR2 YYEKEE (reference sequence). This CDR3 comprises 17 residues. The ends were cut back, 4 bases at V and 0 bases at J, with 18 bases in the middle. CDR3 in DNA: TGTGCCAGCAGCCCCCACCATAGGGGATCTAGCACAGATACGCAGTATTTT. It specifies CASSPHHRGSSTDTQYF.